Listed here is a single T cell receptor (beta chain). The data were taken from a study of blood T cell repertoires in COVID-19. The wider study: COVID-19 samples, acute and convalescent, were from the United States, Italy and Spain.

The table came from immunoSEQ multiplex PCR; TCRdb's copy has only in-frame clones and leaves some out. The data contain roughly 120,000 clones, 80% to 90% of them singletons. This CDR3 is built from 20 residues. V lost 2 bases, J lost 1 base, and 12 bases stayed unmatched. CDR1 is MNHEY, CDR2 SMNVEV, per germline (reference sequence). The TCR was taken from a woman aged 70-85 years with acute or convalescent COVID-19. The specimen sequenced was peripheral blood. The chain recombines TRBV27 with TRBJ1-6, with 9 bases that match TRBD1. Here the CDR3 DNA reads TGTGCCAGCAGTTTAACTCCGGGACAGGGTGAATTTTCCTATAATTCACCCCTCCACTTT. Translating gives CASSLTPGQGEFSYNSPLHF.